This TCR beta chain was recorded in a study of cytomegalovirus exposure and HLA in healthy donors. The germline V and J ends were trimmed by 1 base and 7 bases, with 8 bases remaining between them. CDR1 and CDR2 from the germline V gene are SEHNR and FQNEAQ (reference sequence). The CDR3 totals 13 residues. The assay was immunoSEQ multiplex PCR, and TCRdb's table has in-frame clones only and misses some. Here the sample spans around 63,000 clones, 90% to 96% being singletons. On this clone itself: Its target is not known.

Study-wide results and limits: The investigators catalogued 164 TCR beta chains as cytomegalovirus-associated. Three CMV-associated chains proved CMV antigen-specific in vitro.

The specimen was PBMCs. This sequence joins TRBV7-9 and TRBJ1-5; perhaps TRBD1 as D (6 bases). This receptor was identified in a woman aged 18-29 years in good health and CMV-seronegative. This CDR3 is CASSLGGGQPQHF. The CDR3 DNA reads TGTGCCAGCAGCTTAGGGGGGGGCCAGCCCCAGCATTTT.